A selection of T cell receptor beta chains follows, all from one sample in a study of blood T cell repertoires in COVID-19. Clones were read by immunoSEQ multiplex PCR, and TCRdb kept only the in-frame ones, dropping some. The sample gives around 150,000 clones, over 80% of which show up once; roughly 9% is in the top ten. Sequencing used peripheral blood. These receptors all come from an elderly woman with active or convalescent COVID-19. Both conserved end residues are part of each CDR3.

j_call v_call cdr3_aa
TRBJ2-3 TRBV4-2 CASSQELAGTTDTQYF
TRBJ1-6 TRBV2 CASSDTGGPHSPLHF
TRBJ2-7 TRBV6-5 CASSYSPDRVYEQYF
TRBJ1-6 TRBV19 CASSIGDRVGSLHF
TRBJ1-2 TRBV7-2 CASSRGGSEGYGYTF
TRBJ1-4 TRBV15 CATSRDLQGMNEKLFF
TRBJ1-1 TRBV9 CASSPREGSAEAFF
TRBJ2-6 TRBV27 CASAPRADRRFSKADVLTF
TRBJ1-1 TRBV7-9 CASSLAKGATEAFF
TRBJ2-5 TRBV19 CASSITRRVGETQYF
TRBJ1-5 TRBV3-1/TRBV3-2 CASSQVGGQPQHF
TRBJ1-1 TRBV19 CASSRTGKTEAFF
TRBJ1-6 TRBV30 CAWRSPRAYNSPLHF
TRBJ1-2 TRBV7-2 CASSLTKQGNGYTF
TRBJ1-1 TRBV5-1 CASSSMEQDGNTEAFF
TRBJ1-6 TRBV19 CASRGTGGPNSPLHF
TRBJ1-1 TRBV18 CASSSAGGITEAFF
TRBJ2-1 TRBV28 CASTQRAGVRVHNEQFF
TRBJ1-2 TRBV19 CASTHRERNYGYTF
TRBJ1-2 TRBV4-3 CASSQGLTGAYGYTF
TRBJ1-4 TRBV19 CASAGGTNEKLFF
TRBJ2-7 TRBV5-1 CASSLGGQGSSYEQYF
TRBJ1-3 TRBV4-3 CASSQEMSDSISGNTIYF
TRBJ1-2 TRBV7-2 CASSYPDRGGYTF
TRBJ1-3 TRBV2 CASTFGQGNTIYF
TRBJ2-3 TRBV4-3 CASSQTPSGGGTDTQYF
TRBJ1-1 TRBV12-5 CASGLQGGTEAFF
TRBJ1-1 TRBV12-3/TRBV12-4 CASRTGIDAFF
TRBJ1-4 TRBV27 CASTNLRGGAGEKLFF
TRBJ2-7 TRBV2 CASRGGYEQYF
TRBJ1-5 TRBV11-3 CASKLASRENSNQPQHF
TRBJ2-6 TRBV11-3 CASSPRGANVLTF
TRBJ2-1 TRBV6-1 CASSEEGAYYNEQFF
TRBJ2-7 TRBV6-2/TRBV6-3 CASSLLAGQAYEQYF
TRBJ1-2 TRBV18 CASSTGKGYTF
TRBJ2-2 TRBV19 CASRRGGLDRGAGELFF
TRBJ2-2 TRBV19 CASSARGANTGELFF
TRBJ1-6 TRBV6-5 CASSGGGSPLHF
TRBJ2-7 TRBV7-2 CASSLGGIGTYEQYF
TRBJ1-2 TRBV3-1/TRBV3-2 CASSHSSGQPYGYTF
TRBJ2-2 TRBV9 CASSVNRETGELFF
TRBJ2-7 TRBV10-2 CASSEKTSGGYEQYF
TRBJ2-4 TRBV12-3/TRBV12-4 CASRQDTGNIQYF
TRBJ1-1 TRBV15 CATSGEHTTTGKAFF
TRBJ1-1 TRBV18 CASSPGQNTEAFF
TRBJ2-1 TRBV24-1 CATSDWNSQEQFF
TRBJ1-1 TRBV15 CATSGRGYTEAFF
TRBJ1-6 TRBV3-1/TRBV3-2 CASSQRPGQGYNSPLHF
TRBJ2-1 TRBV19 CASSIGGSWVEQFF
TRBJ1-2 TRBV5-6 CASSSGTGNYGYTF
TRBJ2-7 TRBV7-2 CASSLVAGDTYEQYF
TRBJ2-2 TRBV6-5 CASSYSRGVGTGELFF
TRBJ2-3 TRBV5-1 CASSLGSGTDTQYF
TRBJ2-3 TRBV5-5 CASSPGKADTQYF
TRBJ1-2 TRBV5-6 CASNRGLGGYTF
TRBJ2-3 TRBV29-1 CSVKRSGGTDTQYF
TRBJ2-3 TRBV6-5 CASSYSPGTSDTQYF
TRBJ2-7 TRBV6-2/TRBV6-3 CASSTFGRETYEQYF
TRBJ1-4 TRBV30 CAWSVGTVGEKLFF